The entry below describes one T cell receptor beta chain. Those enrolled, adults aged about 18 to 89 years, came from about 24 US areas. Assignment of participants to cohorts was predicated upon participant-reported clinical history. The sample belongs to a study of blood T cell repertoires in COVID-19. As for the study in general: Samples came from the United States, Italy and Spain, spanning acute and convalescent COVID-19.

In the authors' methods: Nucleated cell number was recorded as an estimate derived from reference gene primer amplification. Libraries were prepared by immunoSEQ multiplex PCR; TCRdb keeps only in-frame clonotypes and omits some of them. V and J calls plus clone size are reproduced from that table; the DNA served to infer D and trimming. The data show about 200,000 clones, more than 70% seen once. The ends were cut back, 0 bases at V and 0 bases at J, with 14 bases in the middle. This CDR3 has 17 residues. CDR1 and CDR2 from the germline V gene are GTSNPN and SVGIG (reference sequence). J is TRBJ1-4 and V is TRBV30; D might be TRBD1 (5 bases). Sequences were obtained from PBMCs or T cells enriched from blood (not recorded which). This TCR was recovered from a woman aged 18-29 years who had recovered from COVID-19. The CDR3 loop is CAWSVRPGLATNEKLFF. DNA of the CDR3: TGTGCCTGGAGTGTACGGCCGGGACTGGCAACTAATGAAAAACTGTTTTTT. The full variable domain, with the rest looked up from reference TRBV30 and TRBJ1-4, is SQTIHQWPATLVQPVGSPLSLECTVEGTSNPNLYWYRQAAGRGLQLLFYSVGIGQISSEVPQNLSASRPQDRQFILSSKKLLLSDSGFYLCAWSVRPGLATNEKLFFGSGTQLSVL.